These T cell receptor beta chains were read from a single sample in a study of cytomegalovirus exposure and HLA in healthy donors. Repertoires were generated with immunoSEQ multiplex PCR, while TCRdb's copy carries only in-frame clones and drops some. In the table there are around 120,000 clones, approximately 78% of which are singletons. The sequenced material came from PBMCs. The receptors come from a woman in her 40s in good health and CMV-seronegative. Each CDR3 is given with its conserved first and last residue. The D gene is left open where the match is weak. Some rows have no size entry. The others give once, few or many, or a class for an expanded clone.

v_call: TRBV19
clone_size: NA
d_call: NA
j_call: TRBJ2-7
cdr3_aa: CASNLGLFKGQYF
cdr3_nt: TGTGCCAGTAATCTGGGACTTTTTAAAGGGCAGTACTTC

v_call: TRBV7-9
clone_size: NA
d_call: TRBD2
j_call: TRBJ2-3
cdr3_aa: CASSLRASGVRDTQYF
cdr3_nt: TGTGCCAGCAGCTTAAGGGCTAGCGGGGTGAGGGATACGCAGTATTTT

v_call: TRBV7-9
clone_size: NA
d_call: TRBD2
j_call: TRBJ2-7
cdr3_aa: CASSLPQPLAGISYEQYF
cdr3_nt: TGTGCCAGCAGCTTGCCCCAACCACTAGCGGGCATCTCCTACGAGCAGTACTTC

v_call: TRBV6-5
clone_size: few
d_call: TRBD2
j_call: TRBJ2-1
cdr3_aa: CASSRRGGSGEQFF
cdr3_nt: TGTGCCAGCAGCAGGAGGGGCGGGAGTGGTGAGCAGTTCTTC

v_call: TRBV28
clone_size: NA
d_call: TRBD2
j_call: TRBJ2-5
cdr3_aa: CASSPALAGLWETQYF
cdr3_nt: TGTGCCAGCAGTCCCGCGCTAGCGGGATTGTGGGAGACCCAGTACTTC

v_call: TRBV6-5
clone_size: NA
d_call: NA
j_call: TRBJ2-5
cdr3_aa: CASRKGLAGTQYF
cdr3_nt: TGTGCCAGCAGAAAGGGACTGGCGGGGACCCAGTACTTC

v_call: TRBV7-2
clone_size: NA
d_call: TRBD1
j_call: TRBJ2-5
cdr3_aa: CASSTQRTGGSETQYF
cdr3_nt: TGTGCCAGCAGCACCCAAAGGACAGGGGGTTCGGAGACCCAGTACTTC

v_call: TRBV10-3
clone_size: NA
d_call: NA
j_call: TRBJ2-7
cdr3_aa: CAISESTYEQYF
cdr3_nt: TGTGCCATCAGTGAAAGCACCTACGAGCAGTACTTC

v_call: TRBV7-9
clone_size: once
d_call: NA
j_call: TRBJ1-2
cdr3_aa: CASSLGLERYTF
cdr3_nt: TGTGCCAGCAGCTTAGGGTTGGAGCGCTACACCTTC

v_call: TRBV5-1
clone_size: NA
d_call: TRBD2
j_call: TRBJ2-7
cdr3_aa: CASSRTSGYEQYF
cdr3_nt: TGCGCCAGCAGCCGGACTAGCGGGTACGAGCAGTACTTC

v_call: TRBV19
clone_size: NA
d_call: NA
j_call: TRBJ1-1
cdr3_aa: CASSIATANTEAFF
cdr3_nt: TGTGCCAGTAGTATCGCGACAGCGAACACTGAAGCTTTCTTT

v_call: TRBV19
clone_size: NA
d_call: NA
j_call: TRBJ2-5
cdr3_aa: CASSLDTEKTQYF
cdr3_nt: TGTGCCAGTAGTCTGGACACGGAAAAGACCCAGTACTTC

v_call: TRBV11-2
clone_size: NA
d_call: TRBD2
j_call: TRBJ2-1
cdr3_aa: CASSMRLTSGRLNEQFF
cdr3_nt: TGTGCCAGCAGCATGCGACTCACTAGCGGGAGATTGAATGAGCAGTTCTTC

v_call: TRBV5-8
clone_size: NA
d_call: NA
j_call: TRBJ2-2
cdr3_aa: CASSDQGNIGELFF
cdr3_nt: TGTGCCAGCAGCGACCAGGGGAATATCGGGGAGCTGTTTTTT

v_call: TRBV28
clone_size: NA
d_call: TRBD2
j_call: TRBJ2-7
cdr3_aa: CASSLLGLAREQYF
cdr3_nt: TGTGCCAGCAGTTTATTGGGACTAGCGCGTGAGCAGTACTTC

v_call: TRBV6-6
clone_size: NA
d_call: NA
j_call: TRBJ1-1
cdr3_aa: CASSSYGYYAFF
cdr3_nt: TGTGCCAGCAGTTCTTACGGCTACTATGCTTTCTTT

v_call: TRBV7-9
clone_size: NA
d_call: TRBD1
j_call: TRBJ2-7
cdr3_aa: CASSFGTGDLYEQYF
cdr3_nt: TGTGCCAGCAGCTTCGGGACAGGGGATCTTTACGAGCAGTACTTC

v_call: TRBV11-2
clone_size: NA
d_call: NA
j_call: TRBJ2-3
cdr3_aa: CASSLNGHITDTQYF
cdr3_nt: TGTGCCAGCAGCTTAAACGGACACATCACAGATACGCAGTATTTT

v_call: TRBV11-2
clone_size: NA
d_call: TRBD2
j_call: TRBJ2-7
cdr3_aa: CASSPRTSGRDEQYF
cdr3_nt: TGTGCCAGCAGCCCCAGGACTAGCGGGAGGGACGAGCAGTACTTC

v_call: TRBV28
clone_size: NA
d_call: TRBD2
j_call: TRBJ2-7
cdr3_aa: CASSPGTSGDYEQYF
cdr3_nt: TGTGCCAGCAGCCCCGGGACTAGCGGGGACTACGAGCAGTACTTC

v_call: TRBV5-6
clone_size: NA
d_call: TRBD2
j_call: TRBJ2-7
cdr3_aa: CASSPGLAGLEQYF
cdr3_nt: TGTGCCAGCAGCCCCGGACTAGCGGGCCTCGAGCAGTACTTC

v_call: TRBV27
clone_size: once
d_call: TRBD1
j_call: TRBJ1-1
cdr3_aa: CASSFSSRGQWNTEAFF
cdr3_nt: TGTGCCAGCAGTTTTAGTTCCAGGGGGCAATGGAACACTGAAGCTTTCTTT

v_call: TRBV6-6
clone_size: few
d_call: NA
j_call: TRBJ2-7
cdr3_aa: CASSYSPVSYEQYF
cdr3_nt: TGTGCCAGCAGTTACTCTCCAGTCTCCTACGAGCAGTACTTC

v_call: TRBV11-1
clone_size: NA
d_call: TRBD2
j_call: TRBJ2-5
cdr3_aa: CASSLGGLAATQYF
cdr3_nt: TGTGCCAGCAGCTTAGGAGGGCTAGCGGCAACCCAGTACTTC

v_call: TRBV7-9
clone_size: NA
d_call: NA
j_call: TRBJ1-1
cdr3_aa: CSSSPFRLGTEAFF
cdr3_nt: TGTTCCAGCAGCCCCTTTAGACTGGGCACTGAAGCTTTCTTT

v_call: TRBV7-2
clone_size: few
d_call: TRBD1
j_call: TRBJ1-1
cdr3_aa: CASSFLGQGTEAFF
cdr3_nt: TGTGCCAGCAGCTTCCTGGGACAGGGTACTGAAGCTTTCTTT

v_call: TRBV28
clone_size: NA
d_call: NA
j_call: TRBJ2-4
cdr3_aa: CASSQGSKNSQYF
cdr3_nt: TGTGCCAGCAGTCAGGGCTCCAAAAACAGTCAGTACTTC

v_call: TRBV6-5
clone_size: NA
d_call: TRBD1
j_call: TRBJ1-2
cdr3_aa: CASSYGQGSDGYTF
cdr3_nt: TGTGCCAGCAGTTACGGACAGGGTTCGGATGGCTACACCTTC

v_call: TRBV9
clone_size: NA
d_call: TRBD2
j_call: TRBJ2-1
cdr3_aa: CASSVGLASGKHRSYNEQFF
cdr3_nt: TGTGCCAGCAGCGTAGGTTTGGCTAGCGGGAAGCATCGTTCCTACAATGAGCAGTTCTTC

v_call: TRBV5-1
clone_size: NA
d_call: TRBD1
j_call: TRBJ2-3
cdr3_aa: CASSPDPGQGADTQYF
cdr3_nt: TGCGCCAGCAGCCCTGACCCGGGACAGGGAGCTGATACGCAGTATTTT

v_call: TRBV6-5
clone_size: NA
d_call: NA
j_call: TRBJ2-6
cdr3_aa: CASTQDSSGANVLTF
cdr3_nt: TGTGCCAGCACCCAGGACAGCTCTGGGGCCAACGTCCTGACTTTC

v_call: TRBV7-2
clone_size: NA
d_call: TRBD2
j_call: TRBJ2-5
cdr3_aa: CASSLGLAGVETQYF
cdr3_nt: TGTGCCAGCAGCTTAGGACTAGCGGGAGTAGAGACCCAGTACTTC

v_call: TRBV7-3
clone_size: NA
d_call: NA
j_call: TRBJ2-7
cdr3_aa: CASSLGPPQGSYEQYF
cdr3_nt: TGTGCCAGCAGCTTAGGGCCCCCTCAGGGGTCCTACGAGCAGTACTTC

v_call: TRBV19
clone_size: NA
d_call: TRBD1
j_call: TRBJ1-1
cdr3_aa: CASSTLTGGKINTEAFF
cdr3_nt: TGTGCCAGTAGTACACTTACAGGGGGTAAAATTAACACTGAAGCTTTCTTT

v_call: TRBV21-1
clone_size: NA
d_call: NA
j_call: TRBJ1-5
cdr3_aa: CASSKNLGQGVSYSNQPQHF
cdr3_nt: TGTGCCAGCAGCAAAAATTTGGGACAGGGGGTTTCCTATAGCAATCAGCCCCAGCATTTT

v_call: TRBV29-1
clone_size: NA
d_call: TRBD2
j_call: TRBJ2-1
cdr3_aa: CSVGGGLAGVSHNEQFF
cdr3_nt: TGCAGCGTTGGGGGGGGACTAGCGGGAGTTTCTCACAATGAGCAGTTCTTC

v_call: TRBV7-9
clone_size: NA
d_call: NA
j_call: TRBJ2-3
cdr3_aa: CASSLAYGTDTQYF
cdr3_nt: TGTGCCAGCAGCTTAGCGTACGGGACAGATACGCAGTATTTT

v_call: TRBV4-1
clone_size: few
d_call: TRBD1
j_call: TRBJ2-1
cdr3_aa: CASSQEDRQGVEQFF
cdr3_nt: TGCGCCAGCAGCCAAGAAGACCGACAGGGTGTGGAGCAGTTCTTC

v_call: TRBV2
clone_size: once
d_call: TRBD2
j_call: TRBJ2-3
cdr3_aa: CASSVFGGADTQYF
cdr3_nt: TGTGCCAGCAGTGTTTTTGGGGGGGCAGATACGCAGTATTTT

v_call: TRBV27
clone_size: NA
d_call: TRBD2
j_call: TRBJ2-3
cdr3_aa: CASSMGLAGGPDTQYF
cdr3_nt: TGTGCCAGCAGTATGGGACTAGCGGGAGGGCCGGATACGCAGTATTTT

v_call: TRBV5-1
clone_size: NA
d_call: NA
j_call: TRBJ2-1
cdr3_aa: CASSLGASPVNEQFF
cdr3_nt: TGCGCCAGCAGCTTGGGTGCTAGCCCGGTCAATGAGCAGTTCTTC

v_call: TRBV28
clone_size: NA
d_call: TRBD2
j_call: TRBJ2-1
cdr3_aa: CASSPGGVAYNEQFF
cdr3_nt: TGTGCCAGCAGTCCCGGGGGGGTTGCCTACAATGAGCAGTTCTTC

v_call: TRBV9
clone_size: NA
d_call: NA
j_call: TRBJ1-6
cdr3_aa: CASSARTDNSPLHF
cdr3_nt: TGTGCCAGCAGCGCTAGGACAGATAATTCACCCCTCCACTTT

v_call: TRBV5-4
clone_size: NA
d_call: TRBD1
j_call: TRBJ1-2
cdr3_aa: CASSAGQGFGYTF
cdr3_nt: TGTGCCAGCAGTGCCGGACAGGGGTTTGGCTACACCTTC

v_call: TRBV28
clone_size: NA
d_call: TRBD2
j_call: TRBJ2-7
cdr3_aa: CASPPTSGLSSYEQYF
cdr3_nt: TGTGCCAGCCCCCCGACTAGCGGACTTAGCTCCTACGAGCAGTACTTC

v_call: TRBV28
clone_size: NA
d_call: TRBD2
j_call: TRBJ2-2
cdr3_aa: CASSLSGSENTGELFF
cdr3_nt: TGTGCCAGCAGTCTTAGCGGGAGCGAGAACACCGGGGAGCTGTTTTTT

v_call: TRBV27
clone_size: NA
d_call: TRBD2
j_call: TRBJ2-3
cdr3_aa: CASSLLSGRATDTQYF
cdr3_nt: TGTGCCAGCAGTCTATTAAGCGGGAGGGCCACAGATACGCAGTATTTT

v_call: TRBV28
clone_size: NA
d_call: NA
j_call: TRBJ1-5
cdr3_aa: CASSFTGLNQPQHF
cdr3_nt: TGTGCCAGCAGTTTTACAGGTCTCAATCAGCCCCAGCATTTT